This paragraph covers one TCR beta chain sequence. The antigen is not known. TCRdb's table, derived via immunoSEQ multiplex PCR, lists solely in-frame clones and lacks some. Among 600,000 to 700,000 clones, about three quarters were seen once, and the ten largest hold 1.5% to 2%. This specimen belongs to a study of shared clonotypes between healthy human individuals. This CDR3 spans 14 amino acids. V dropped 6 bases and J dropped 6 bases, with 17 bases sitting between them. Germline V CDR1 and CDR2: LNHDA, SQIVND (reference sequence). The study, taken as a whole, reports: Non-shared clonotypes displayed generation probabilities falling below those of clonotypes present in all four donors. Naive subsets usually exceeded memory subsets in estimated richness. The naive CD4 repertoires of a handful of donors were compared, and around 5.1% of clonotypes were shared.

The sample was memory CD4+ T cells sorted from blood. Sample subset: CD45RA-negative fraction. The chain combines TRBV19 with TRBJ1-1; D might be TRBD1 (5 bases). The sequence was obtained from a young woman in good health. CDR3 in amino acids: CASRTRGDVPEAFF. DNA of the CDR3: TGTGCCAGTAGAACCCGCGGGGACGTACCTGAAGCTTTCTTT.